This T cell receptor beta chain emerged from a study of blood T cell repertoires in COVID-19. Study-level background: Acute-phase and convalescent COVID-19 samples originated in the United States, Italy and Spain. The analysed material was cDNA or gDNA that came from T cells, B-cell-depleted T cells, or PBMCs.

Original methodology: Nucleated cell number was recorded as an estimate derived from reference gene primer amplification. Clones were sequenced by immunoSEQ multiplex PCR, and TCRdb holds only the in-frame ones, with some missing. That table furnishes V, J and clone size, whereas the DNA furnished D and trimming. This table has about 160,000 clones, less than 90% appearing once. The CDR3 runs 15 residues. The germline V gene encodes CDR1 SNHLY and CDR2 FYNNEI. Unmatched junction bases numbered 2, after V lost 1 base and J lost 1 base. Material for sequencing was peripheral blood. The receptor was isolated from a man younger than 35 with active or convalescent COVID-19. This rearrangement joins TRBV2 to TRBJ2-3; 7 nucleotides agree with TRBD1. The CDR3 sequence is CASSEGTGGTDTQYF. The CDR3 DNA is TGTGCCAGCAGTGAAGGGACAGGCGGCACAGATACGCAGTATTTT. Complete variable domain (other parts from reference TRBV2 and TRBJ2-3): EPEVTQTPSHQVTQMGQEVILRCVPISNHLYFYWYRQILGQKVEFLVSFYNNEISEKSEIFDDQFSVERPDGSNFTLKIRSTKLEDSAMYFCASSEGTGGTDTQYFGPGTRLTVL.